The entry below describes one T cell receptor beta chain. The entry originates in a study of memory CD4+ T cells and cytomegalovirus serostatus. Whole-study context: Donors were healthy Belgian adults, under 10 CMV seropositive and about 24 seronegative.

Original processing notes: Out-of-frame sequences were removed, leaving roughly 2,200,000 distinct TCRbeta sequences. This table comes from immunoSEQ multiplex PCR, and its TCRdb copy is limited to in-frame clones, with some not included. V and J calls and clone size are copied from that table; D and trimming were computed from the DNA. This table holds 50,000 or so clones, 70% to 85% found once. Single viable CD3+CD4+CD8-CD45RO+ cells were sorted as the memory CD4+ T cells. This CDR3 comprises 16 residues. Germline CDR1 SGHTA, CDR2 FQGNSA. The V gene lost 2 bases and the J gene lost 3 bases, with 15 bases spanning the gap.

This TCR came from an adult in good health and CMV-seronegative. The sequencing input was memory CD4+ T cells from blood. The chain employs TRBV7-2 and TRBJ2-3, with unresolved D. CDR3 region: CASSLTPLAQTDTQYF. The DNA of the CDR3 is TGTGCCAGCAGCTTAACCCCTCTCGCTCAAACAGATACGCAGTATTTT.